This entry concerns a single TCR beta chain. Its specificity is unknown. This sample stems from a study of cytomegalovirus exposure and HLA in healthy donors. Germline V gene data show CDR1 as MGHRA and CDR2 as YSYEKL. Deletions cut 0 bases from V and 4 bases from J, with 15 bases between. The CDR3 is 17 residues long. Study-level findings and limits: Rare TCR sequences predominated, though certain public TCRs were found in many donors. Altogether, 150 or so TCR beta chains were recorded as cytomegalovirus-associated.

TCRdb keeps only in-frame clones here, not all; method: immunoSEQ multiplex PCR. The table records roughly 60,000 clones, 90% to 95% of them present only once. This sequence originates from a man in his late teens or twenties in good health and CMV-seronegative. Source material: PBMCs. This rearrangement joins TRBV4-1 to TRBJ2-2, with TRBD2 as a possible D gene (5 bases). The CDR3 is CASSQEKGQAGTGELFF. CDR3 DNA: TGCGCCAGCAGCCAAGAAAAGGGCCAGGCGGGCACCGGGGAGCTGTTTTTT.